Sequencing of this T cell receptor beta chain was carried out in a study of T cells after posttransplantation cyclophosphamide. Methotrexate plus calcineurin inhibitor accompanied controls' myeloablative marrow transplants; sampling was 1 year later. TCRdb keeps only in-frame clones here, not all; method: immunoSEQ multiplex PCR. The sample yields about 16,000 clones, 85% seen once. This clone came up once. The clonotype was recovered from a female patient aged 18-30 years who received an allogeneic stem cell transplant from an unrelated donor, was CMV-positive, and had acute and chronic GVHD. Some T cells may be the graft donor's. The material was PBMCs, obtained after allogeneic stem cell transplant with calcineurin inhibitor and methotrexate.

CDR3 nucleotide sequence: TGTGCCAGCCGGGACAGGGGCCCCCGGCCCCAGCATTTT. It is translated as CASRDRGPRPQHF. J is TRBJ1-5 and V is TRBV6-1; 10 bases are a match to TRBD1. Trimming removed 8 bases from V and 9 bases from J; junction bases left unmatched: 7. The germline CDR1 and CDR2 sequences are MNHNS and SASEGT. The CDR3 extends over 13 amino acids.